This is a list of T cell receptor beta chains from one sample in a study of shared clonotypes between healthy human individuals. TCRdb keeps only in-frame clones here, not all; method: immunoSEQ multiplex PCR. Of roughly 320,000 clones detected, about nine tenths appear once; the ten largest clones hold 16%. The specimen sequenced was memory CD8+ T cells sorted from blood. The receptor set was obtained from a man younger than 30 in good health. Both conserved end residues are part of each CDR3. Fields, in order: J gene, D gene, V gene, clone size, CDR3 length, CDR3 DNA, CDR3 protein. D genes are given only for firm matches. Clone size appears in some rows only: once, few, many, or a class for an expanded clone.

TRBJ2-3 NA TRBV11-2 NA 12 TGTGCCAGCGGATACAACGCAGATACGCAGTATTTT CASGYNADTQYF
TRBJ2-2 TRBD1 TRBV18 once 18 TGTGCCAGCTCACCACGGCCGGGACAGGGAGCTAACACCGGGGAGCTGTTTTTT CASSPRPGQGANTGELFF
TRBJ2-7 TRBD2 TRBV4-3 NA 13 TGCGCCAGCAGTCCCCTAGCGGGAGGATGGCAGTACTTC CASSPLAGGWQYF
TRBJ2-6 NA TRBV27 NA 13 TGTGCCAGCAGTTTAGCTGGGGCCAACGTCCTGACTTTC CASSLAGANVLTF
TRBJ1-4 NA TRBV14 few 17 TGTGCCAGCAGCCAAGGGCCAGGGCTTCTCGCTAATGAAAAACTGTTTTTT CASSQGPGLLANEKLFF
TRBJ2-7 TRBD1 TRBV7-2 NA 15 TGTGCCAGCAGCTCTGGACAGGGGGCGATGCGAGAGCAGTACTTC CASSSGQGAMREQYF
TRBJ1-1 TRBD1 TRBV10-3 NA 13 TGTGCCATCACCGGGACAGAGAACACTGAAGCTTTCTTT CAITGTENTEAFF
TRBJ2-3 NA TRBV11-3 NA 12 TGTGCCAGCAGCTTAGGTTCGGATACGCAGTATTTT CASSLGSDTQYF
TRBJ1-5 NA TRBV27 NA 14 TGTGCCAGCAGTTTACAGGGCCCCAATCAGCCCCAGCATTTT CASSLQGPNQPQHF
TRBJ1-2 NA TRBV5-1 once 13 TGCGCCAGCAGCTTGGGACAATACTATGGCTACACCTTC CASSLGQYYGYTF
TRBJ1-5 NA TRBV28 NA 13 TGTGCCAGCAGTTTATCGGGCGGCCAGCCCCAGCATTTT CASSLSGGQPQHF
TRBJ1-1 NA TRBV13 NA 13 TGTGCCAGCAGCTTAGGCCTTGCGACTGAAGCTTTCTTT CASSLGLATEAFF
TRBJ2-7 NA TRBV7-9 NA 14 TGTGCCAGCAGCCCACAGGGCGCGTATGAGGAGCAGTACTTC CASSPQGAYEEQYF
TRBJ2-7 TRBD1 TRBV10-3 NA 15 TGTGCCATCAGTGAGACAGGGGGAATTACTAACGAGCAGTACTTC CAISETGGITNEQYF
TRBJ2-3 TRBD2 TRBV5-4 NA 15 TGTGCCAGCCGACTAGCGGGAGGGCCGGCGGATACGCAGTATTTT CASRLAGGPADTQYF
TRBJ2-5 TRBD1 TRBV7-9 NA 14 TGTGCCAGCAGCTCTTGGACAGGCCAAGAGACCCAGTACTTC CASSSWTGQETQYF
TRBJ1-2 TRBD1 TRBV15 NA 14 TGTGCCACCAGGACAGGGGGAGAGAGCTATGGCTACACCTTC CATRTGGESYGYTF
TRBJ2-1 TRBD1 TRBV10-2 NA 14 TGCGCCAGCAGTGGGACAGGGTCGAACAATGAGCAGTTCTTC CASSGTGSNNEQFF
TRBJ2-3 NA TRBV11-2 NA 13 TGTGCCAGCAGCTTAGCCCGCGCTAGCGCGCAGTATTTT CASSLARASAQYF
TRBJ1-5 NA TRBV6-1 NA 15 TGTGCCAGCAGCCTACTACGGGACAGCAATCAGCCCCAGCATTTT CASSLLRDSNQPQHF
TRBJ2-3 NA TRBV27 once 12 TGTGCCAGCAGTTACGGGACAGATACGCAGTATTTT CASSYGTDTQYF
TRBJ2-3 TRBD2 TRBV25-1 NA 17 TGTGCCAGCAGTGAACAACACACCGGGGGGGGCACAGATACGCAGTATTTT CASSEQHTGGGTDTQYF
TRBJ1-2 NA TRBV7-9 NA 15 TGTGCCAGCAGCTTAGGTGTTGCAGGGGATTATGGCTACACCTTC CASSLGVAGDYGYTF
TRBJ2-1 TRBD2 TRBV4-3 NA 14 TGCGCCAGCAGCCAAGATCTAGCGGGAGCCTGGCAGTTCTTC CASSQDLAGAWQFF
TRBJ2-1 TRBD2 TRBV10-3 NA 17 TGTGCCATCAGTGACACTAGCGGGGCCCCCTCCTACAATGAGCAGTTCTTC CAISDTSGAPSYNEQFF
TRBJ2-2 NA TRBV21-1 once 17 TGTGCCAGCACCCGAGGGAAAGAATCCGCGAACACCGGGGAGCTGTTTTTT CASTRGKESANTGELFF
TRBJ2-3 NA TRBV10-1 NA 15 TGCGCCAGCAGTGAGTTTGTTTGGGACACAGATACGCAGTATTTT CASSEFVWDTDTQYF
TRBJ2-7 NA TRBV7-2 NA 15 TGTGCCAGCAGCTTAGGGGCGGCAGGTTCCTACGAGCAGTACTTC CASSLGAAGSYEQYF
TRBJ2-1 NA TRBV10-3 NA 16 TGTGCCATCAGTGAAGTATCGGGGGCGAAATACAATGAGCAGTTCTTC CAISEVSGAKYNEQFF
TRBJ2-7 NA TRBV5-1 NA 15 TGCGCCAGCAGCTTGGTCGACTCCGGATCCTACGAGCAGTACTTC CASSLVDSGSYEQYF
TRBJ2-5 TRBD1 TRBV9 once 15 TGTGCCAGCAGCTACGGACAGGGGAGGGGAGAGACCCAGTACTTC CASSYGQGRGETQYF
TRBJ2-5 NA TRBV15 few 13 TGTGCCACCAGCAGAGTGTCAGAAGAGACCCAGTACTTC CATSRVSEETQYF
TRBJ1-1 TRBD1 TRBV29-1 NA 14 TGCAGCGTTCTGGAGGGGACAGCCAACACTGAAGCTTTCTTT CSVLEGTANTEAFF
TRBJ2-5 TRBD2 TRBV7-4 few 14 TGTGCCAGCAGCCCGCCGGGACTAGCGATCCCAATGTACTTC CASSPPGLAIPMYF
TRBJ2-7 TRBD1 TRBV4-1 NA 16 TGCGCCAGCAGCCAAGATGGGGGACAGGGGGAAGGCGAGCAGTACTTC CASSQDGGQGEGEQYF
TRBJ1-5 NA TRBV9 NA 16 TGTGCCAGCAGCGTAAGGCAGACCTATAGCAATCAGCCCCAGCATTTT CASSVRQTYSNQPQHF
TRBJ1-1 NA TRBV6-1 NA 15 TGTGCCAGCAGTGATTACGGGACCATGAACACTGAAGCTTTCTTT CASSDYGTMNTEAFF
TRBJ1-2 TRBD1 TRBV25-1 NA 18 TGTGCCAGCAGTGAATCCCAAGGGACAGCTCCAACACACTATGGCTACACCTTC CASSESQGTAPTHYGYTF
TRBJ2-7 NA TRBV6-5 once 11 TGTGCCAGCAGTGGCCAGACCGAGCAGTACTTC CASSGQTEQYF
TRBJ1-1 NA TRBV6-5 few 12 TGTGCCAGCAGTTACGGGGGCACTGAAGCTTTCTTT CASSYGGTEAFF
TRBJ1-3 TRBD1 TRBV7-2 NA 15 TGTGCCAGCAGCTTGCGACAGGGAACTGGAAACACCATATATTTT CASSLRQGTGNTIYF
TRBJ2-7 NA TRBV4-1 NA 15 TGCGCCAGCAGCCCGCAGGGCTACTTACTCTACGAGCAGTACTTC CASSPQGYLLYEQYF
TRBJ1-5 NA TRBV9 once 14 TGTGCCAGCAGCGTAGACATGGGGGGTGGGCCCCAGCATTTT CASSVDMGGGPQHF
TRBJ1-5 NA TRBV6-1 once 16 TGTGCCAGCAGTGACCAGGGTATGGCGGGCAATCAGCCCCAGCATTTT CASSDQGMAGNQPQHF
TRBJ2-3 NA TRBV11-1 once 17 TGTGCCAGCAGCTTAACGTTCCGGCAGGGCACCACAGATACGCAGTATTTT CASSLTFRQGTTDTQYF
TRBJ2-1 NA TRBV5-6 NA 17 TGTGCCAGCAGCTTGGGGTTCGGAGAGGAAGTATACAATGAGCAGTTCTTC CASSLGFGEEVYNEQFF
TRBJ2-3 TRBD2 TRBV9 NA 15 TGTGCCAGCAGCGGACTAGCGCACCTTGGAGATACGCAGTATTTT CASSGLAHLGDTQYF
TRBJ1-2 NA TRBV4-3 medium-sized 13 TGCGCCAGCAGCCAAGTTGGGGGGAATGGCTACACCTTC CASSQVGGNGYTF
TRBJ2-7 NA TRBV28 NA 16 TGTGCCAGCAGTACAAGCCCATATCGTACTCCCTACGAGCAGTACTTC CASSTSPYRTPYEQYF
TRBJ1-1 NA TRBV5-1 once 15 TGCGCCAGCAGCTCCGACCCTTCCGACAAACTTCAAGCTTTCTTT CASSSDPSDKLQAFF
TRBJ1-6 NA TRBV6-6 NA 13 TGTGCCAGCAGTTGGCTAGGGGATTCACCCCTCCACTTT CASSWLGDSPLHF
TRBJ1-2 NA TRBV11-3 NA 15 TGTGCCAGCAGCTTAGCGGCAACTTCCAACTATGGCTACACCTTC CASSLAATSNYGYTF
TRBJ2-7 NA TRBV5-8 NA 12 TGTGCCAGCACCATAGGCGGTTACGAGCAGTACTTC CASTIGGYEQYF
TRBJ1-1 NA TRBV19 many 15 TGTGCCACCTTCTCTCCCAGTGAGATGGAAACTGAAGCTTTCTTT CATFSPSEMETEAFF
TRBJ2-3 TRBD2 TRBV28 NA 15 TGTGCCAGCAGTTTATCCGGGAGGGCCACAGATACGCAGTATTTT CASSLSGRATDTQYF